This T cell receptor (beta chain) was recovered during a study of blood T cell repertoires in COVID-19. The overall study: Nucleic acid was either cDNA or gDNA, and it came from T cells, B-cell-depleted T cells, or PBMCs.

In the original processing: The authors estimated nucleated cell counts from reference gene primer amplification. Profiled with immunoSEQ multiplex PCR; TCRdb holds only in-frame clones, not every one. The DNA was the basis for D and trimming; V, J and clone size are from that table. The data contain approximately 260,000 clones, approximately 90% of them singletons. Germline CDR1 SGHRS, CDR2 YFSETQ. The CDR3 consists of 21 residues. V shed 5 bases and J 0 bases; nucleotides not matched to a gene: 18. This chain joins TRBV5-1 and TRBJ2-1, with 12 nucleotides matching TRBD2. The specimen sequenced was peripheral blood. This receptor was identified in a woman aged 40 to 55 with acute or convalescent COVID-19. The CDR3 here is CASSSIPGLAGSTSSYNEQFF. The CDR3 region has the DNA TGCGCCAGCAGTTCAATCCCGGGACTAGCGGGCTCAACTAGCTCCTACAATGAGCAGTTCTTC.